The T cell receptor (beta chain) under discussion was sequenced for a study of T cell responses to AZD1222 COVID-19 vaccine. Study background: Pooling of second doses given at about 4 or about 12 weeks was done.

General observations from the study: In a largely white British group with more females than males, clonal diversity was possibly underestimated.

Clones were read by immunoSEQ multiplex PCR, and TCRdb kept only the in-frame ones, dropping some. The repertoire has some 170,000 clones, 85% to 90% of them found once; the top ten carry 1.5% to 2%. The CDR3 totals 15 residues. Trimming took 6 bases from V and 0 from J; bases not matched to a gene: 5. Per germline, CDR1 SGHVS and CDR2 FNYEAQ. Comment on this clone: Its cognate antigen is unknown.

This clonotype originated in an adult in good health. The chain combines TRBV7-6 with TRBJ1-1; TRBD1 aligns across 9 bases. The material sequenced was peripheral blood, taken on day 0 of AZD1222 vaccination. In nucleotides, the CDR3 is TGTGCCAGCAGTTCCGGGACAGGGATGAACACTGAAGCTTTCTTT. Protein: CASSSGTGMNTEAFF.